The 15 T cell receptor beta chains in this list originate from one sample, sequenced in a study of blood T cell repertoires in COVID-19. Method: immunoSEQ multiplex PCR; TCRdb's copy keeps in-frame clones and lacks some. The table lists about 260,000 clones, 80% to 90% of them singletons. Sample: PBMCs or T cells enriched from blood (not recorded which). The source is a woman in her late teens or twenties who had recovered from COVID-19.

This clone was counted a few times. This chain links TRBV2 with TRBJ2-7; D is unclear. Germline V gene sequence: CDR1 SNHLY, CDR2 FYNNEI. The CDR3 is 12 residues long. The V and J ends lost 5 bases and 3 bases respectively, with 8 bases between them. The CDR3 loop is CASSYTGYEQYF. In DNA, the CDR3 is TGTGCCAGCAGTTATACTGGCTACGAGCAGTACTTC. Looking up the rest from reference TRBV2 and TRBJ2-7 gives the full variable domain: EPEVTQTPSHQVTQMGQEVILRCVPISNHLYFYWYRQILGQKVEFLVSFYNNEISEKSEIFDDQFSVERPDGSNFTLKIRSTKLEDSAMYFCASSYTGYEQYFGPGTRLTVT.

The rearrangement links TRBV3-1 (or the pseudogene TRBV3-2) to TRBJ1-2, with a tentative D call TRBD1 (6 bases). The V gene lost 6 bases and the J gene lost 7 bases, with 15 bases spanning the gap. Germline V gives CDR1 LGHDT, CDR2 YNNKEL (reference sequence). CDR3 length equals 13 residues. The CDR3 nucleotides read TGTGCCAGCAGACCACAGGGCTCCGGTGGCTACACCTTC. It specifies CASRPQGSGGYTF.

The chain joins TRBV4-1 to TRBJ2-2, with 14 positions matching TRBD2. The germline gives CDR1 MGHRA, CDR2 YSYEKL. This CDR3 has 18 residues. V dropped 4 bases and J dropped 3; count of bases not matched to a gene: 7. CDR3: CASSPRLAGGLDTGELFF. The CDR3 DNA reads TGCGCCAGCAGCCCCAGACTAGCGGGGGGGCTAGACACCGGGGAGCTGTTTTTT.

This chain links TRBV6-5 with TRBJ1-2; D may be TRBD1 (6 bases). The length of the CDR3 is 12 residues. CDR1 MNHEY and CDR2 SVGAGI come from the germline V gene. With 2 bases removed from V and 9 bases from J, the gap between germline ends came to 10 bases. CDR3 coding DNA: TGTGCCAGCAGTTACGCTCAGGGGAGCTACACCTTC. Its protein is CASSYAQGSYTF.

The genes are TRBV2 and TRBJ2-2; possible D gene TRBD1, 6 bases. This CDR3 spans 14 amino acids. The V gene's germline CDR1 is SNHLY and CDR2 FYNNEI. Trimming pared 3 bases from V and 6 bases from J, leaving 11 bases between. In nucleotides, the CDR3 is TGTGCCAGCAGTGACCCCAGGACAGCCGGGGAGCTGTTTTTT. Amino acid sequence: CASSDPRTAGELFF. Together with reference TRBV2 and TRBJ2-2, the CDR3 gives the full variable domain: EPEVTQTPSHQVTQMGQEVILRCVPISNHLYFYWYRQILGQKVEFLVSFYNNEISEKSEIFDDQFSVERPDGSNFTLKIRSTKLEDSAMYFCASSDPRTAGELFFGEGSRLTVL.

This clone appeared a single time. The chain links TRBV19 to TRBJ2-2, with 11 bases fitting TRBD1. V shed 7 bases and J 6 bases; nucleotides not matched to a gene: 4. Germline CDR1 and CDR2: LNHDA and SQIVND (reference sequence). The CDR3 has 14 residues. The CDR3 region has the DNA TGTGCCAGTATACGGGGACAGGGGGCCGGGGAGCTGTTTTTT. Protein product: CASIRGQGAGELFF.

This clone was observed a single time. The chain uses TRBV6-2 or TRBV6-3 and TRBJ1-6, with TRBD1 matching over 8 bases. The V segment lost 2 bases and the J segment 3 bases; nucleotides outside the gene matches: 9. This CDR3 contains 18 residues. Per the germline V gene, CDR1 is MNHEY and CDR2 is SVGEGT. In DNA, the CDR3 is TGTGCCAGCAGTTACGAGGAGACAGGGGCCTTCTATAATTCACCCCTCCACTTT. Amino acids: CASSYEETGAFYNSPLHF.

The chain combines TRBV9 with TRBJ1-2; D is uncertain. Trimming removed 3 bases at V and 2 bases at J, with 8 bases between. The CDR3 extends over 13 amino acids. From germline, CDR1 is SGDLS and CDR2 YYNGEE. The CDR3, as DNA: TGTGCCAGCAGCGGTAGAGCAAACTATGGCTACACCTTC. Translation gives CASSGRANYGYTF.

This clone was seen just once. This chain links TRBV19 with TRBJ1-2; unclear D gene. There are 16 residues in the CDR3. Germline V gives CDR1 LNHDA, CDR2 SQIVND (reference sequence). Deletions cut 5 bases from V and 1 base from J, with 17 bases between. The chain's CDR3 is CASSSRTGLYNYGYTF. The CDR3 DNA reads TGTGCCAGTAGTTCTAGGACTGGACTATATAACTATGGCTACACCTTC.

This clone appeared a single time. V is TRBV12-3 or TRBV12-4 and J is TRBJ2-7, with D unresolved. Between the trimmed V and J ends, which lost 1 base and 6 bases, there was a span of 10 bases. The CDR3 is made up of 13 amino acids. The CDR3 loop reads CASSLGQAIEQYF. CDR3 bases: TGTGCCAGCAGTTTAGGCCAGGCAATCGAGCAGTACTTC.

CDR3 amino acids: CASSLESGVSYEQYF. CDR3 sequence (DNA): TGTGCCAGCAGCTTAGAGAGCGGGGTGTCCTACGAGCAGTACTTC. V usage is TRBV7-6 and J usage is TRBJ2-7; TRBD2 matches 7 bases. Germline V gene sequence: CDR1 SGHVS, CDR2 FNYEAQ. V lost 1 base and J lost 1; bases outside the gene matches: 4. This CDR3 is built from 15 residues. The full variable domain, completed using reference TRBV7-6 and TRBJ2-7, is GAGVSQSPRYKVTKRGQDVALRCDPISGHVSLYWYRQALGQGPEFLTYFNYEAQQDKSGLPNDRFSAERPEGSISTLTIQRTEQRDSAMYRCASSLESGVSYEQYFGPGTRLTVT.

This chain links TRBV5-1 with TRBJ2-1; 8 bases map to TRBD2. The germline V gene has CDR1 SGHRS and CDR2 YFSETQ. The V gene end was trimmed by 2 bases and the J gene end by 2 bases; junction bases not matched to a gene: 3. The CDR3 has 15 residues. The CDR3 sequence: CASSFGRGAYNEQFF. CDR3 in DNA: TGCGCCAGCAGCTTTGGGCGGGGGGCCTACAATGAGCAGTTCTTC.

This clone was recorded only once. The V and J genes are TRBV11-3 and TRBJ2-1, with a possible D match to TRBD2 (7 bases). Trimming removed 2 bases at V and 8 bases at J, with 10 bases between. Germline loops: CDR1 SGHNT, CDR2 YENEEA. The CDR3 runs to 13 residues. Here the CDR3 DNA reads TGTGCCAGCAGCTTAAGGGGGGGCGATGAGCAGTTCTTC. Translation gives CASSLRGGDEQFF.

This chain connects TRBV5-6 to TRBJ1-3; TRBD1 aligns across 7 bases. From germline, CDR1 is SGHDT and CDR2 YYEEEE. Germline trimming cut 6 bases from V and 0 bases from J; bases unmatched to any gene: 9. CDR3 length equals 16 residues. Here the CDR3 reads CASTKPGQSSGNTIYF. DNA for the CDR3: TGTGCCAGCACCAAACCGGGACAGAGCTCTGGAAACACCATATATTTT. Full variable domain (remainder filled in from reference TRBV5-6 and TRBJ1-3): DAGVTQSPTHLIKTRGQQVTLRCSPKSGHDTVSWYQQALGQGPQFIFQYYEEEERQRGNFPDRFSGHQFPNYSSELNVNALLLGDSALYLCASTKPGQSSGNTIYFGEGSWLTVV.

The chain recombines TRBV28 with TRBJ1-4, with D unresolved. Germline V CDR1 and CDR2: MDHEN, SYDVKM. V gave up 5 bases and J gave up 5 bases, with 15 bases separating them. The CDR3 is made up of 15 amino acids. This chain's CDR3 is CASSVPRKENEKLFF. The CDR3 DNA reads as TGTGCCAGCAGTGTGCCGAGGAAGGAGAATGAAAAACTGTTTTTT. Using reference TRBV28 and TRBJ1-4 for the parts outside the CDR3, the full variable domain is DVKVTQSSRYLVKRTGEKVFLECVQDMDHENMFWYRQDPGLGLRLIYFSYDVKMKEKGDIPEGYSVSREKKERFSLILESASTNQTSMYLCASSVPRKENEKLFFGSGTQLSVL.